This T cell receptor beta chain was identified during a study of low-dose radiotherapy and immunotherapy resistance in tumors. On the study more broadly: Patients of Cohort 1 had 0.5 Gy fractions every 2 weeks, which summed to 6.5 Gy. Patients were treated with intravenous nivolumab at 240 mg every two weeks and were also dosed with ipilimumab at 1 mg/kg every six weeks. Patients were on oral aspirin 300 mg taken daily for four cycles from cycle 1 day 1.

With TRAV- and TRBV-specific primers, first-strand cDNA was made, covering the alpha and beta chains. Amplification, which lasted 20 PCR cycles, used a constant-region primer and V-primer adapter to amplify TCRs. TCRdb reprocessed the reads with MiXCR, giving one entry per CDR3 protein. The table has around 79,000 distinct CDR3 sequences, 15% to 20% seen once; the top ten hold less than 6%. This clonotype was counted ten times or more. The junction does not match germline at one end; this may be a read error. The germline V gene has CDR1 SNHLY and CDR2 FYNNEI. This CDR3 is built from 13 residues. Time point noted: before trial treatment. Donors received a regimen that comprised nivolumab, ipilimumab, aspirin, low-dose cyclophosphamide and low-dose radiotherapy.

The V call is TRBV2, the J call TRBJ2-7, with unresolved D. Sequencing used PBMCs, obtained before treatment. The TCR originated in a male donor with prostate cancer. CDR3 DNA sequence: TGTGCCAGCCAAACCCCCATTGGCCACGAGCACTACTTC. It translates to CASQTPIGHEHYF.